The sequence of this TCR beta chain was determined in a study of T cell responses to AZD1222 COVID-19 vaccine. Study-wide background: Pooled in the analysis were second doses at about 4 or about 12 weeks. Study-wide results and limits: Reports say nearly half of spike-specific TCRs go after unmutated variant regions. Spike regions recognized by vaccine-associated CD4 TCRs spanned the protein, led by 160-218 and 743-854.

The J segment lost 4 bases and the V segment lost 0 bases, leaving 3 bases of the junction unmatched. Looked up from germline, CDR1 is LGHDT and CDR2 is YNNKEL (reference sequence). The CDR3 totals 15 residues. TCRdb's copy holds only in-frame clones and misses some; the assay was immunoSEQ multiplex PCR. The sample lists 84,000 or so clones; approximately 89% were seen once. This clone appeared once. The antigen remains undetermined. This sequence joins TRBV3-1 (or the pseudogene TRBV3-2) and TRBJ2-1; 7 bases fit TRBD1. The sequence was collected from an adult in good health. This specimen consisted of peripheral blood, obtained on day 0 of AZD1222 vaccination. CDR3 in amino acids: CASSQEAGGYNEQFF. The CDR3 coding sequence is TGTGCCAGCAGCCAAGAGGCAGGGGGATACAATGAGCAGTTCTTC.